The 9 T cell receptor beta chains below all came from one sample that was sequenced in a study of beta chain features in type 1 diabetes. Broader study findings: Among patients with Type 1 diabetes, TCRB CDR3s were moderately but significantly shorter in every one of the four CD4+ subsets.

Their specific antigens are unknown. Sequencing targeted expressed TCRB transcripts, as all isolated RNA had been reverse transcribed. TCRdb's copy holds only in-frame clones and misses some; the assay was immunoSEQ multiplex PCR. The table has a few hundred thousand clones, 15% to 20% seen once; the top ten hold about 0.092%. The sequencing input was naive CD4+ T cells from blood. The receptors were gathered from a man aged 25-45 years with type 1 diabetes.

This chain uses TRBV7-8 with TRBJ2-1; D possibly corresponds to TRBD2 (6 bases). V was trimmed by 1 base and J by 7 bases, leaving 17 bases between them. The germline V gene encodes CDR1 SGHVS and CDR2 FQNEAQ. The CDR3 covers 16 residues. This CDR3 is CASSLGGGAARNEQFF. CDR3 bases: TGTGCCAGCAGCTTAGGTGGCGGGGCAGCTCGGAATGAGCAGTTCTTC.

The rearrangement joins TRBV29-1 to TRBJ2-7, with 8 positions matching TRBD1. The germline V gene encodes CDR1 SQVTM and CDR2 ANQGSEA. The CDR3 runs to 14 residues. Germline trimming cut 6 bases from V and 2 bases from J; bases unmatched to any gene: 9. The CDR3 sequence: CSVAWTGQAYEQYF. In DNA form, the CDR3 reads TGCAGCGTCGCCTGGACAGGGCAAGCCTACGAGCAGTACTTC.

This clone occurred a few times. This rearrangement joins TRBV23-1 to TRBJ2-7, with D perhaps matching TRBD2 (6 bases). TRBV23-1 counts as an open reading frame of uncertain function. The V and J ends lost 0 bases and 0 bases respectively, with 36 bases between them. The CDR3 is 24 amino acids. Written as DNA, the CDR3 is TGCGCCAGCAGTCAATCGGATAAGCTATACACCGGGACTCTCCCATTCAATAACTCCTACGAGCAGTACTTC. It translates to CASSQSDKLYTGTLPFNNSYEQYF.

This clone was counted between two and nine times. V and J are TRBV7-2 and TRBJ2-5; TRBD1 might be the D (5 bases). Germline values: CDR1 SGHTA, CDR2 FQGNSA. Trimming left V 7 bases short and J 1 base short, with 10 bases between. The CDR3 contains 13 residues. The CDR3 DNA sequence: TGTGCCAGCAATCAGCAGGGCCAAGAGACCCAGTACTTC. This codes for CASNQQGQETQYF.

This clone has more than one count but fewer than ten. The rearrangement joins TRBV27 to TRBJ2-6, with D hard to call. V lost 4 bases, J lost 0 bases, and 7 bases lay in between. Per germline, CDR1 MNHEY and CDR2 SMNVEV (reference sequence). CDR3 length: 15 amino acids. The CDR3 region is CASSYVLSGANVLTF. The CDR3 nucleotides are TGTGCCAGCAGTTATGTTCTCTCTGGGGCCAACGTCCTGACTTTC.

This clone was observed a few times. The rearrangement links TRBV30 to TRBJ1-1; 7 bases match TRBD1. Looked up from germline, CDR1 is GTSNPN and CDR2 is SVGIG (reference sequence). The CDR3 extends over 13 amino acids. After removal of 2 bases from V and 8 bases from J, the junction contained 8 bases not matched to a gene. The CDR3 region has the DNA TGTGCCTGGAGTCCCCGGGACAGTACAGAAGCTTTCTTT. Amino acid sequence: CAWSPRDSTEAFF.

This clone occurred a few times. The V and J genes are TRBV30 and TRBJ1-1; D uncertain. V lost 1 base and J lost 5, with 11 bases in between. The length of the CDR3 is 13 residues. CDR1 is GTSNPN, CDR2 SVGIG, per germline (reference sequence). The CDR3 DNA is TGTGCCTGGAGTGCTCACCTGGGGACTGAAGCTTTCTTT. Amino acid sequence: CAWSAHLGTEAFF. Based on the CDR3 plus reference TRBV30 and TRBJ1-1, the full variable domain is SQTIHQWPATLVQPVGSPLSLECTVEGTSNPNLYWYRQAAGRGLQLLFYSVGIGQISSEVPQNLSASRPQDRQFILSSKKLLLSDSGFYLCAWSAHLGTEAFFGQGTRLTVV.

Only a few counts were recorded for this clone. The chain couples TRBV13 to TRBJ2-5; D is perhaps TRBD2 (6 bases). This CDR3 comprises 13 residues. V was trimmed by 2 bases and J by 5 bases, leaving 9 bases between them. CDR1 and CDR2 from the germline V gene are PRHDT and FYEKMQ (reference sequence). The CDR3, as DNA: TGTGCCAGCAGCTTAAGAACTAGCGAGACCCAGTACTTC. It encodes CASSLRTSETQYF.

The chain recombines TRBV28 with TRBJ2-4; no reliable D call. CDR1 and CDR2 from the germline V gene are MDHEN and SYDVKM. The CDR3 is made up of 15 amino acids. V shed 5 bases and J shed 1 base, with 12 bases lying between them. The CDR3 loop is CASSPPDTAKNIQYF. In nucleotides, the CDR3 is TGTGCCAGCAGTCCCCCTGACACGGCCAAAAACATTCAGTACTTC.